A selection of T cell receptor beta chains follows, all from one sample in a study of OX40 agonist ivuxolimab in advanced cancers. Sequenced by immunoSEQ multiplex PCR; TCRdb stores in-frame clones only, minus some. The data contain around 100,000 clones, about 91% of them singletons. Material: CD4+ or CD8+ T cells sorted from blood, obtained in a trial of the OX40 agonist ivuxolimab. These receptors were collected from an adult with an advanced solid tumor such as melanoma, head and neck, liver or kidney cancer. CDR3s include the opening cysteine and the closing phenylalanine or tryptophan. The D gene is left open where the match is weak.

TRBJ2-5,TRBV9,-,CASSTQGHQKETQYF
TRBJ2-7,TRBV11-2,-,CASSLGIAYEQYF
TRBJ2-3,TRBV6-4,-,CASSDQQWDTQYF
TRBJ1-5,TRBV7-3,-,CASSLIAGQPQHF
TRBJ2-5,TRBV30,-,CAWSRGGLRETQYF
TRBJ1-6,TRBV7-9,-,CASSQNNSPLHF
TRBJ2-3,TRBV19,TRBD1,CASKGLGGQGADTQYF
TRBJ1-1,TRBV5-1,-,CASSLSTLNTEAFF
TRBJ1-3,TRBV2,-,CASTSAGRSGNTIYF
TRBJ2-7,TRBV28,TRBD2,CASSSTSGRARYEQYF
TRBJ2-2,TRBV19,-,CASIPAPNTGELFF
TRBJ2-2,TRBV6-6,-,CASSFRSGGTGELFF
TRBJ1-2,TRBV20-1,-,CSAKQGNGYTF
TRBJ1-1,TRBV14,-,CASSTAFLEEAFF